A single T cell receptor (beta chain) is shown here with its context. The antigen is not known. The data belong to a study of Ad26.COV2.S vaccination and SARS-CoV-2 variants. Looking at the study overall: By the intramuscular route, Ad26.COV2.S was given once, or twice 56 days apart.

General study results and limits: Substantial breadth in spike-specific CD8+ and CD4+ T cell responses was reportedly seen after vaccination. Vaccine and placebo recipients had comparable breadth of non-spike TCRs.

Measured with immunoSEQ multiplex PCR; TCRdb has only the in-frame clones, and not every one. This table holds approximately 500,000 clones, roughly 89% found once. Treatment denoted: about 20 received Ad26.COV2.S at low or high dose, single or two shots; roughly 5 received placebo; per-sample allocation not given. Repertoires come from day 63 after the first vaccine or placebo injection. Germline CDR1 and CDR2: LNHDA and SQIVND (reference sequence). The CDR3 is 15 amino acids. J gave up 5 bases and V 5 bases, and 12 bases lay outside the gene matches. The sequence derives from a person between 18 and 60 years old who received the Ad26.COV2.S COVID-19 vaccine or a placebo. The chain joins TRBV19 to TRBJ2-7; 7 bases match TRBD2. Sequencing was performed on peripheral blood, taken in a trial of Ad26.COV2.S vaccine versus placebo. Here the CDR3 DNA reads TGTGCCAGTAGTGCCCGGGACTATTCGACGAACGAGCAGTACTTC. Translating gives CASSARDYSTNEQYF.